The rows below give T cell receptor beta chains drawn from one sample of a study of T cell responses to AZD1222 COVID-19 vaccine. Data came from immunoSEQ multiplex PCR; TCRdb stores just in-frame clones and leaves some out. The sample contains about 120,000 clones, roughly 88% of which appear only once. The source was peripheral blood, collected on day 0 of MenACWY control vaccination. The receptors come from an adult in good health. The CDR3 runs from the conserved cysteine through the conserved F or W. D genes are given only for firm matches. Clone size is given for some rows only: seen once, a few or many times, or a class if the clone is expanded.

V gene: TRBV4-1
J gene: TRBJ2-7
clone size: NA
D gene: TRBD1
CDR3 length: 14
CDR3 protein: CASSPEQGHYEQYF
CDR3 DNA: TGCGCCAGCAGCCCCGAACAGGGGCACTACGAGCAGTACTTC

V gene: TRBV5-5
J gene: TRBJ2-3
clone size: NA
D gene: TRBD1
CDR3 length: 15
CDR3 protein: CASSLAGTGVNTQYF
CDR3 DNA: TGTGCCAGCAGCCTAGCCGGGACAGGGGTGAATACGCAGTATTTT

V gene: TRBV7-9
J gene: TRBJ2-2
clone size: NA
D gene: NA
CDR3 length: 14
CDR3 protein: CASSPAANTGELFF
CDR3 DNA: TGTGCCAGCAGCCCCGCCGCGAACACCGGGGAGCTGTTTTTT

V gene: TRBV27
J gene: TRBJ2-6
clone size: NA
D gene: NA
CDR3 length: 16
CDR3 protein: CASSYALSSGANVLTF
CDR3 DNA: TGTGCCAGTAGCTACGCCCTTAGCTCTGGGGCCAACGTCCTGACTTTC

V gene: TRBV15
J gene: TRBJ1-5
clone size: NA
D gene: NA
CDR3 length: 14
CDR3 protein: CATSRGSSNQPQHF
CDR3 DNA: TGTGCCACCAGCAGGGGGAGTAGCAATCAGCCCCAGCATTTT

V gene: TRBV7-2
J gene: TRBJ2-5
clone size: NA
D gene: NA
CDR3 length: 15
CDR3 protein: CASSLSGTLQETQYF
CDR3 DNA: TGTGCCAGCAGCTTGTCAGGGACCCTCCAAGAGACCCAGTACTTC

V gene: TRBV5-4
J gene: TRBJ2-6
clone size: NA
D gene: TRBD2
CDR3 length: 17
CDR3 protein: CASSKLAGADGANVLTF
CDR3 DNA: TGTGCCAGCAGCAAACTAGCGGGAGCCGATGGGGCCAACGTCCTGACTTTC

V gene: TRBV4-1
J gene: TRBJ1-2
clone size: few
D gene: NA
CDR3 length: 15
CDR3 protein: CASSQDSRGIYGYTF
CDR3 DNA: TGCGCCAGCAGCCAAGATTCTCGGGGGATATATGGCTACACCTTC

V gene: TRBV5-4
J gene: TRBJ1-4
clone size: NA
D gene: TRBD1
CDR3 length: 17
CDR3 protein: CASSFWTGGEGNEKLFF
CDR3 DNA: TGTGCCAGCAGCTTCTGGACAGGGGGGGAGGGCAATGAAAAACTGTTTTTT

V gene: TRBV28
J gene: TRBJ1-5
clone size: NA
D gene: NA
CDR3 length: 14
CDR3 protein: CASSSGVGNQPQHF
CDR3 DNA: TGTGCCAGCAGTTCCGGGGTGGGCAATCAGCCCCAGCATTTT

V gene: TRBV7-9
J gene: TRBJ2-7
clone size: NA
D gene: NA
CDR3 length: 12
CDR3 protein: CASSLQGYEQYF
CDR3 DNA: TGTGCCAGCAGCCTACAGGGCTACGAGCAGTACTTC

V gene: TRBV27
J gene: TRBJ1-5
clone size: NA
D gene: TRBD1
CDR3 length: 14
CDR3 protein: CASSLGTGREPQHF
CDR3 DNA: TGTGCCAGCAGTTTAGGGACAGGGAGGGAGCCCCAGCATTTT

V gene: TRBV6-2/TRBV6-3
J gene: TRBJ2-3
clone size: NA
D gene: TRBD2
CDR3 length: 16
CDR3 protein: CASSYGTSGSMDTQYF
CDR3 DNA: TGTGCCAGCAGTTATGGGACTAGCGGGAGTATGGATACGCAGTATTTT

V gene: TRBV27
J gene: TRBJ1-2
clone size: NA
D gene: TRBD1
CDR3 length: 17
CDR3 protein: CASSSPGTGGRAYGYTF
CDR3 DNA: TGTGCCAGCAGCTCCCCCGGAACAGGGGGCCGTGCCTATGGCTACACCTTC

V gene: TRBV27
J gene: TRBJ2-6
clone size: NA
D gene: NA
CDR3 length: 15
CDR3 protein: CASSSQGAGANVLTF
CDR3 DNA: TGTGCCAGCAGTTCTCAGGGTGCTGGGGCCAACGTCCTGACTTTC

V gene: TRBV12-3/TRBV12-4
J gene: TRBJ2-5
clone size: NA
D gene: NA
CDR3 length: 13
CDR3 protein: CASSPKLQETQYF
CDR3 DNA: TGTGCCAGCAGCCCGAAACTTCAAGAGACCCAGTACTTC